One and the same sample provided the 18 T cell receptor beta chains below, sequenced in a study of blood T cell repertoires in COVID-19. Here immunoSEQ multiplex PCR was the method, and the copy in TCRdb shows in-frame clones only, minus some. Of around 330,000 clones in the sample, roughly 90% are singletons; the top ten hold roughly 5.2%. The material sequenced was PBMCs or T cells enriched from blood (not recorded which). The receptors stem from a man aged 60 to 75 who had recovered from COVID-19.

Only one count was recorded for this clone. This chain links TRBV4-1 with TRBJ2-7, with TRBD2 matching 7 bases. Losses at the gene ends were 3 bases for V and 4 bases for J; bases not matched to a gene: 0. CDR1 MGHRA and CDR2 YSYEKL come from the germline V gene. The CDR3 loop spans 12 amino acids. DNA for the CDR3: TGCGCCAGCAGCCAGGGAGGGTACGAGCAGTACTTC. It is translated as CASSQGGYEQYF.

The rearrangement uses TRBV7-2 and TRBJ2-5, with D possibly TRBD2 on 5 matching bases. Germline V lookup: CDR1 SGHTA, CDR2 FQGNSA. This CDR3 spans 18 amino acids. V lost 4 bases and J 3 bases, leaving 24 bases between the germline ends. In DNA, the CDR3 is TGTGCCAGCAGCTCGGGGAGTGGGTACACAAGCCAGGAAGAGACCCAGTACTTC. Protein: CASSSGSGYTSQEETQYF.

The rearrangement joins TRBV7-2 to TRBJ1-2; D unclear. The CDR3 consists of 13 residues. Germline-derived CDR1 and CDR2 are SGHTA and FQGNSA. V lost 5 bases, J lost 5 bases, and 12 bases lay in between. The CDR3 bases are TGTGCCAGCAGCCGCAGCGGTAGATATGGCTACACCTTC. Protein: CASSRSGRYGYTF. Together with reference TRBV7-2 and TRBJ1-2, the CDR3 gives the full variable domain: GAGVSQSPSNKVTEKGKDVELRCDPISGHTALYWYRQSLGQGLEFLIYFQGNSAPDKSGLPSDRFSAERTGGSVSTLTIQRTQQEDSAVYLCASSRSGRYGYTFGSGTRLTVV.

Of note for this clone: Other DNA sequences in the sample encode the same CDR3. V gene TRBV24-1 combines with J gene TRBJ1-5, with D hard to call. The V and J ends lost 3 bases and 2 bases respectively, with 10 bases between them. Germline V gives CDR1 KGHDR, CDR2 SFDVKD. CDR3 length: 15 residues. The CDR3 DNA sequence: TGTGCCACCAGTGATCCGGGTACTGGCAATCAGCCCCAGCATTTT. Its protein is CATSDPGTGNQPQHF.

The CDR3 nucleotides read TGTGCCAGCAGTTTTTATCTGAGCGGGAGGAGCAATGAGCAGTTCTTC. Amino acids: CASSFYLSGRSNEQFF. This chain joins TRBV28 and TRBJ2-1; 9 nucleotides match TRBD2. CDR3 length: 16 residues. Unmatched junction bases numbered 9, after V lost 3 bases and J lost 6 bases. Per the germline V gene, CDR1 is MDHEN and CDR2 is SYDVKM. The complete variable domain, with remaining parts taken from reference TRBV28 and TRBJ2-1, reads DVKVTQSSRYLVKRTGEKVFLECVQDMDHENMFWYRQDPGLGLRLIYFSYDVKMKEKGDIPEGYSVSREKKERFSLILESASTNQTSMYLCASSFYLSGRSNEQFFGPGTRLTVL.

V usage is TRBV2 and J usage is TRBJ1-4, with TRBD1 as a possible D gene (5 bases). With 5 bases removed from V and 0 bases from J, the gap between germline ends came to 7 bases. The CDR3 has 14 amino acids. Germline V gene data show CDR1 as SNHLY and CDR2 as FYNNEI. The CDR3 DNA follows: TGTGCCAGCAGTCAGACAGCAACTAATGAAAAACTGTTTTTT. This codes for CASSQTATNEKLFF.

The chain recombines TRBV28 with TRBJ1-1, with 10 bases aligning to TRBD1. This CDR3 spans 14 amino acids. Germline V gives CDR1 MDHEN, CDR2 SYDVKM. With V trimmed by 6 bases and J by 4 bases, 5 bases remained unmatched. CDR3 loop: CASRKRTGGTEAFF. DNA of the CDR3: TGTGCCAGCAGGAAACGGACAGGGGGCACTGAAGCTTTCTTT.

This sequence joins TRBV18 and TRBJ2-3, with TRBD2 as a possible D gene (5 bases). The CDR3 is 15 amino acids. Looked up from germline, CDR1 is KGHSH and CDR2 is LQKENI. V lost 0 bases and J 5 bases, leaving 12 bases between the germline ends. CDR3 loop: CASSPPEGLVDTQYF. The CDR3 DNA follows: TGTGCCAGCTCACCACCTGAGGGTTTGGTAGATACGCAGTATTTT.

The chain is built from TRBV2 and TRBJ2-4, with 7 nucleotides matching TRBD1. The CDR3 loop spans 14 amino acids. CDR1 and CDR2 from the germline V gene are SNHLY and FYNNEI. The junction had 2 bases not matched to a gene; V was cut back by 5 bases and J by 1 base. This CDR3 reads CASSPQGAKNIQYF. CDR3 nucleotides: TGTGCCAGCAGTCCACAGGGGGCCAAAAACATTCAGTACTTC.

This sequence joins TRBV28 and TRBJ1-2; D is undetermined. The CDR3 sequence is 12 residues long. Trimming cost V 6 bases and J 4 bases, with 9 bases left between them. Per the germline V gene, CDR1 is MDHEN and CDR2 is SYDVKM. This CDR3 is CASRPLGYGYTF. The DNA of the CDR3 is TGTGCCAGCAGGCCCCTAGGCTATGGCTACACCTTC.

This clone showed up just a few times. The CDR3 nucleotides read TGTGCCAGCTCAGCCGGACAGGGTTACGAGCAGTACTTC. Translation gives CASSAGQGYEQYF. The rearrangement links TRBV18 to TRBJ2-7; 8 nucleotides agree with TRBD1. Per germline, CDR1 KGHSH and CDR2 LQKENI. The CDR3 is 13 amino acids. V lost 5 bases, J lost 4 bases, and 4 bases stayed unmatched.

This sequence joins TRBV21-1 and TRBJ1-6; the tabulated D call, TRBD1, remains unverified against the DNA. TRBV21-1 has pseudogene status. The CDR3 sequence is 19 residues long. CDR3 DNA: TGTGCCAGCAGCAAAATGGGCTCGGATGGGCTGGGTAAGGATTCACCCCTCCACTTT. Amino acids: CASSKMGSDGLGKDSPLHF.

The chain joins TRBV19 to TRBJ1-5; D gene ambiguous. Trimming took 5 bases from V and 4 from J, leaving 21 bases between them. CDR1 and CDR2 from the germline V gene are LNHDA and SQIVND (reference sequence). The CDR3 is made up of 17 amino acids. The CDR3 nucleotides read TGTGCCAGTAGTCCCGGGGAGGGCTGGATGCTGAATCAGCCCCAGCATTTT. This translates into CASSPGEGWMLNQPQHF.

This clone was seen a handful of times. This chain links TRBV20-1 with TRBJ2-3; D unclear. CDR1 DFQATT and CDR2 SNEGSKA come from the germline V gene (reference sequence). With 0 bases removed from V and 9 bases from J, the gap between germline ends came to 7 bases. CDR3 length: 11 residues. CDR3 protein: CSARDLRTQYF. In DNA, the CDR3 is TGCAGTGCTAGAGATTTGAGGACGCAGTATTTT.

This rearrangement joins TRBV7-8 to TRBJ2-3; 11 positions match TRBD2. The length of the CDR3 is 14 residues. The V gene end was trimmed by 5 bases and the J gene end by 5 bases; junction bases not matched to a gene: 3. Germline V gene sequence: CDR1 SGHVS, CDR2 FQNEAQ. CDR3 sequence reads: CASSPGLAGDTQYF. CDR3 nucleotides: TGTGCCAGCAGCCCTGGACTAGCGGGAGATACGCAGTATTTT. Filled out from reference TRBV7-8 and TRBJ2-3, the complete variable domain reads GAGVSQSPRYKVAKRGQDVALRCDPISGHVSLFWYQQALGQGPEFLTYFQNEAQLDKSGLPSDRFFAERPEGSVSTLKIQRTQQEDSAVYLCASSPGLAGDTQYFGPGTRLTVL.

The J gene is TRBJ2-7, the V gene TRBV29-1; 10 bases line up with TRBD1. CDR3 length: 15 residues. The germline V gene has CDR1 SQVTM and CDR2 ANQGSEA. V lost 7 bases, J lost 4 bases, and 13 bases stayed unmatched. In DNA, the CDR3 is TGCAGCGGCGGGGATCCCGGGACAGGGGCTTACGAGCAGTACTTC. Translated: CSGGDPGTGAYEQYF.

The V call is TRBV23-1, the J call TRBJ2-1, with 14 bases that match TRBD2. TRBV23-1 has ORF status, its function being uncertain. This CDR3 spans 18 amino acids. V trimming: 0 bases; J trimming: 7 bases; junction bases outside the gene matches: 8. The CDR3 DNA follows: TGCGCCAGCAGTCAATCGAGCCAGGGACTAGCGGGAGCGAATGAGCAGTTCTTC. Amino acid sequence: CASSQSSQGLAGANEQFF.

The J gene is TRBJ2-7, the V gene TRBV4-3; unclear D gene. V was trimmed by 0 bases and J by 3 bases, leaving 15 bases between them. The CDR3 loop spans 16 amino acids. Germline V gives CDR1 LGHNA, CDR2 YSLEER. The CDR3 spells CASSQEAGRPLYEQYF. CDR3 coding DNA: TGCGCCAGCAGCCAAGAGGCAGGCCGACCCCTCTACGAGCAGTACTTC.